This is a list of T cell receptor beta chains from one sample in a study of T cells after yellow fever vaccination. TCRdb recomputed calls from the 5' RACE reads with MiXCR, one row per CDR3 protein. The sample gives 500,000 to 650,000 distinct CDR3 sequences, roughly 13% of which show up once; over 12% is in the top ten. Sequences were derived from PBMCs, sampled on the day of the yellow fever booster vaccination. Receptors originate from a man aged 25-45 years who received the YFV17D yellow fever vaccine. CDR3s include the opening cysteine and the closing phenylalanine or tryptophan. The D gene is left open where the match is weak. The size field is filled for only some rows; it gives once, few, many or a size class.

cdr3_nt: TGTGCCAGCAGTTATAGGTCCCATGAGCAGTTCTTC
cdr3_aa: CASSYRSHEQFF
j_call: TRBJ2-1
clone_size: few
d_call: -
v_call: TRBV6-2/TRBV6-3

cdr3_nt: TGCGCCAGCAGCTCTTACTCCGGATCCTACAATGAGCAGTTCTTC
cdr3_aa: CASSSYSGSYNEQFF
j_call: TRBJ2-1
clone_size: -
d_call: -
v_call: TRBV5-1

cdr3_nt: TGTGCCAGCAGCCTCACAGGGTCTCGTTTGTACAATGAGCAGTTCTTC
cdr3_aa: CASSLTGSRLYNEQFF
j_call: TRBJ2-1
clone_size: few
d_call: -
v_call: TRBV9

cdr3_nt: TGCGCCAGCAGCTTGAACAGGGGCTTCTCCTACAATGAGCAGTTCTTC
cdr3_aa: CASSLNRGFSYNEQFF
j_call: TRBJ2-1
clone_size: -
d_call: TRBD1
v_call: TRBV5-1

cdr3_nt: TGTGCCAGCCATGGCAGGGGGCAAGAGACCCAGTACTTC
cdr3_aa: CASHGRGQETQYF
j_call: TRBJ2-5
clone_size: -
d_call: TRBD1
v_call: TRBV12-3/TRBV12-4

cdr3_nt: TGCAGTGCTAGATCCGAGCGGGGAGGGAATGAGCAGTTCTTC
cdr3_aa: CSARSERGGNEQFF
j_call: TRBJ2-1
clone_size: -
d_call: TRBD2
v_call: TRBV20-1

cdr3_nt: TGTGCCAGCTCACCACCCAAAGGCTCTAGCGGGAGTGCAGATACGCAGTATTTT
cdr3_aa: CASSPPKGSSGSADTQYF
j_call: TRBJ2-3
clone_size: few
d_call: TRBD2
v_call: TRBV18

cdr3_nt: TGCGCCAGCAGCTTGGCCTGGGGGGGCACTGAAGCTTTCTTT
cdr3_aa: CASSLAWGGTEAFF
j_call: TRBJ1-1
clone_size: few
d_call: -
v_call: TRBV5-1

cdr3_nt: TGCGCCAGCAGTGGGGGGACTAGCGGGAACTATGAGCAGTTCTTC
cdr3_aa: CASSGGTSGNYEQFF
j_call: TRBJ2-1
clone_size: -
d_call: TRBD2
v_call: TRBV5-1

cdr3_nt: TGTGCCAGCAGCCAAGCCGGACTGGACACCGGGGAGCTGTTTTTT
cdr3_aa: CASSQAGLDTGELFF
j_call: TRBJ2-2
clone_size: -
d_call: -
v_call: TRBV4-2

cdr3_nt: TGTGCCAGTGAAGCGGGAGGGCGTCGCTACAATGAGCAGTTCTTC
cdr3_aa: CASEAGGRRYNEQFF
j_call: TRBJ2-1
clone_size: -
d_call: TRBD2
v_call: TRBV9

cdr3_nt: TGTGCCAGCAGCCCCCGGGTGGACCCCTTCACAGATACGCAGTATTTT
cdr3_aa: CASSPRVDPFTDTQYF
j_call: TRBJ2-3
clone_size: -
d_call: -
v_call: TRBV12-3/TRBV12-4

cdr3_nt: TGCAGTGCTACGGATCTTAATGAGCAGTTCTTC
cdr3_aa: CSATDLNEQFF
j_call: TRBJ2-1
clone_size: few
d_call: -
v_call: TRBV20-1

cdr3_nt: TGTGCCAGCAGCTTAGGGACTAGCGGGACACCCACAGATACGCAGTATTTT
cdr3_aa: CASSLGTSGTPTDTQYF
j_call: TRBJ2-3
clone_size: few
d_call: TRBD2
v_call: TRBV7-2

cdr3_nt: TGTGCCAGCAGTTTTGATAGGGGGCTCTATAATGAGCAGTTCTTC
cdr3_aa: CASSFDRGLYNEQFF
j_call: TRBJ2-1
clone_size: -
d_call: TRBD1
v_call: TRBV12-3/TRBV12-4

cdr3_nt: TGTGCCAGCAGCCGGGCGGGGGTAACAGATACGCAGTATTTT
cdr3_aa: CASSRAGVTDTQYF
j_call: TRBJ2-3
clone_size: many
d_call: TRBD2
v_call: TRBV7-9

cdr3_nt: TGCTGTGCTAGAGACAAGCGGGAGAACACCGGGGAGCTGTTTTTT
cdr3_aa: CCARDKRENTGELFF
j_call: TRBJ2-2
clone_size: -
d_call: TRBD2
v_call: TRBV20-1

cdr3_nt: TGTGCCAGCAACGACAACTCCTACGAGCAGTACTTC
cdr3_aa: CASNDNSYEQYF
j_call: TRBJ2-7
clone_size: few
d_call: -
v_call: TRBV6-2/TRBV6-3

cdr3_nt: TGTGCCACCAGTGGCGACGAGCAGTACTTC
cdr3_aa: CATSGDEQYF
j_call: TRBJ2-7
clone_size: few
d_call: -
v_call: TRBV24-1

cdr3_nt: TGTGCCAGCAGCTTCTCCGGGAGCTCGTCCTTAAATGAGCAGTTCTTC
cdr3_aa: CASSFSGSSSLNEQFF
j_call: TRBJ2-1
clone_size: -
d_call: -
v_call: TRBV7-2

cdr3_nt: TGCAGTGCTCCTCGGCAGGGGGCGAACAATGAGCAGTTCTTC
cdr3_aa: CSAPRQGANNEQFF
j_call: TRBJ2-1
clone_size: -
d_call: TRBD1
v_call: TRBV20-1

cdr3_nt: TGTGCCAGCAGTTTAGCCCCCCGGACAGACAACACCGGGGAGCTGTTTTTT
cdr3_aa: CASSLAPRTDNTGELFF
j_call: TRBJ2-2
clone_size: few
d_call: -
v_call: TRBV12-3/TRBV12-4

cdr3_nt: TGTGCCAGCATGTCATTGTTAGCGGGAGTCTCCAATGAGCAGTTCTTC
cdr3_aa: CASMSLLAGVSNEQFF
j_call: TRBJ2-1
clone_size: few
d_call: TRBD2
v_call: TRBV6-1

cdr3_nt: TGCAGTGCTATAAAAGGGACAGGGGGCCAAGAAGCTTTCTTT
cdr3_aa: CSAIKGTGGQEAFF
j_call: TRBJ1-1
clone_size: few
d_call: TRBD1
v_call: TRBV20-1

cdr3_nt: TGCAGCGCCAGTCTAACAACTAATGAAAAACTGTTTTTT
cdr3_aa: CSASLTTNEKLFF
j_call: TRBJ1-4
clone_size: -
d_call: -
v_call: TRBV29-1

cdr3_nt: TGCAGTGCTACCCCCCGGAGCTCCTACAATGAGCAGTTCTTC
cdr3_aa: CSATPRSSYNEQFF
j_call: TRBJ2-1
clone_size: -
d_call: -
v_call: TRBV20-1

cdr3_nt: TGCAGTCGACAGGGCGAGGGGATGGAAGCTTTCTTT
cdr3_aa: CSRQGEGMEAFF
j_call: TRBJ1-1
clone_size: -
d_call: TRBD1
v_call: TRBV20-1

cdr3_nt: TGTGCCAGCTCACCACTGGGGGCGGGAGGTGCCAATGAGCAGTTCTTC
cdr3_aa: CASSPLGAGGANEQFF
j_call: TRBJ2-1
clone_size: -
d_call: TRBD2
v_call: TRBV18

cdr3_nt: TGTGCCAGCTCACAGGGGACAGGGGGTTCCTACAATGAGCAGTTCTTC
cdr3_aa: CASSQGTGGSYNEQFF
j_call: TRBJ2-1
clone_size: -
d_call: TRBD1
v_call: TRBV18

cdr3_nt: TGTGCCAGCTCTCCGGACGCCTTCGTGGCCAACGTCCTGACTTTC
cdr3_aa: CASSPDAFVANVLTF
j_call: TRBJ2-6
clone_size: few
d_call: -
v_call: TRBV28

cdr3_nt: TGTGCCAGCAGCGTAGGTTCGGGAGCGCGGACCCAGTACTTC
cdr3_aa: CASSVGSGARTQYF
j_call: TRBJ2-5
clone_size: -
d_call: -
v_call: TRBV9

cdr3_nt: TGTGCCAGCAGTTTACCGGGACAGGGGGCAGATGCGCAGTATTTT
cdr3_aa: CASSLPGQGADAQYF
j_call: TRBJ2-3
clone_size: -
d_call: TRBD1
v_call: TRBV12-3/TRBV12-4

cdr3_nt: TGCAGCGTTGAAGACGGGACAGCCTACCCGGAAAACATTCAGTACTTC
cdr3_aa: CSVEDGTAYPENIQYF
j_call: TRBJ2-4
clone_size: -
d_call: TRBD1
v_call: TRBV29-1

cdr3_nt: TGTGCCAGCAGCCAGCCATCCCGGGAGACCCAGTACTTC
cdr3_aa: CASSQPSRETQYF
j_call: TRBJ2-5
clone_size: few
d_call: -
v_call: TRBV7-9

cdr3_nt: TGCAGTGTTAATACCCCGGGGAGGGTGCTAGGAGAGCAGTACTTC
cdr3_aa: CSVNTPGRVLGEQYF
j_call: TRBJ2-7
clone_size: few
d_call: TRBD2
v_call: TRBV20-1

cdr3_nt: TGCGCCAGTAAGAGGAGCATGTGGAACACTGAAGCTTTCTTT
cdr3_aa: CASKRSMWNTEAFF
j_call: TRBJ1-1
clone_size: few
d_call: -
v_call: TRBV23-1

cdr3_nt: TGCGCCAGCAGCCAAGAGGGAACAGGGGCTAGCACAGATACGCAGTATTTT
cdr3_aa: CASSQEGTGASTDTQYF
j_call: TRBJ2-3
clone_size: few
d_call: TRBD1
v_call: TRBV4-3

cdr3_nt: TGCAGTGGCGCAGACAGCCACAATCAGCCCCAGCATTTT
cdr3_aa: CSGADSHNQPQHF
j_call: TRBJ1-5
clone_size: many
d_call: -
v_call: TRBV20-1